What follows are 12 T cell receptor beta chains derived from one specimen sequenced in a study of cytomegalovirus exposure and HLA in healthy donors. The PCR used 60 Vbeta and 13 Jbeta primers. Here immunoSEQ multiplex PCR was the method, and the copy in TCRdb shows in-frame clones only, minus some. The sample lists some 130,000 clones, roughly 73% occurring once. The specimen was PBMCs. These receptors all stem from a male donor in good health and CMV-seronegative.

This clone was seen only a few times. The rearrangement uses TRBV29-1 and TRBJ2-7; a possible D gene is TRBD2 (6 bases). V was clipped by 7 bases and J by 4 bases, with 20 bases between them. The CDR3 is made up of 14 amino acids. Germline CDR1 reads SQVTM; CDR2 reads ANQGSEA. The CDR3 sequence: CSALREGTGYEQYF. Here the CDR3 DNA reads TGCAGCGCCCTTCGAGAAGGGACTGGGTACGAGCAGTACTTC.

The chain recombines TRBV11-2 with TRBJ2-7; weak D call: TRBD1 (7 bases). The CDR3 runs to 15 residues. Looked up from germline, CDR1 is SGHAT and CDR2 is FQNNGV. V lost 2 bases, J lost 2 bases, and 13 bases lay in between. CDR3 DNA sequence: TGTGCCAGCAGCTTAAACGCAGGGGGGACCTACGAGCAGTACTTC. Its protein is CASSLNAGGTYEQYF.

This clone was found once. The chain combines TRBV5-4 with TRBJ2-2, with a tentative D call TRBD2 (5 bases). CDR1 and CDR2 from the germline V gene are SGHNT and YYREEE (reference sequence). V was shortened by 4 bases and J by 0 bases, with 13 bases between the two germline ends. CDR3 length: 16 amino acids. DNA for the CDR3: TGTGCCAGCAGCCCCGGTCGGGGTTCGAACACCGGGGAGCTGTTTTTT. Translation: CASSPGRGSNTGELFF.

The chain combines TRBV7-9 with TRBJ2-5, with D maybe TRBD2 (7 bases). Germline V CDR1 and CDR2: SEHNR, FQNEAQ (reference sequence). Trimming pared 5 bases from V and 5 bases from J, leaving 15 bases between. There are 14 residues in the CDR3. The CDR3: CASSLGGAVETQYF. The CDR3 region has the DNA TGTGCCAGCAGCCTGGGGGGGGCGGTCGAGACCCAGTACTTC.

The chain joins TRBV7-8 to TRBJ2-1, with TRBD2 matching over 8 bases. The CDR3 sequence is 16 residues long. The germline gives CDR1 SGHVS, CDR2 FQNEAQ. V lost 6 bases to trimming and J lost 0 bases; unmatched junction nucleotides: 7. The CDR3 coding sequence is TGTGCCAGCAGTCACCCCGGGGGGGGCTCCTACAATGAGCAGTTCTTC. Encoded protein: CASSHPGGGSYNEQFF.

This clone came up a few times. The chain employs TRBV6-5 and TRBJ1-4; D remains unclear. The germline CDR1 and CDR2 sequences are MNHEY and SVGAGI. With 10 bases removed from V and 5 bases from J, the gap between germline ends came to 14 bases. This CDR3 is built from 13 residues. CDR3 in DNA: TGTGCCACCGAGTACACGGGGAATGAAAAACTGTTTTTT. Residues: CATEYTGNEKLFF.

This rearrangement joins TRBV21-1 to TRBJ1-4. TRBV21-1 is marked as a pseudogene. This CDR3 has 18 residues. CDR3 sequence: CASSKGGGGSATNEKLFF. The CDR3 DNA reads as TGTGCCAGCAGCAAAGGGGGGGGAGGATCTGCAACTAATGAAAAACTGTTTTTT.

This clone was found a few times. The V call is TRBV4-3, the J call TRBJ1-2, with 7 bases lining up with TRBD1. The CDR3 runs to 15 residues. Germline CDR1 and CDR2: LGHNA and YSLEER. J lost 10 bases, V lost 0 bases, and 11 bases had no gene match. The CDR3 region is CASSQDFFGTADYTF. CDR3 coding DNA: TGCGCCAGCAGCCAAGATTTTTTCGGGACAGCAGACTACACCTTC.

The chain is built from TRBV13 and TRBJ1-4; 9 bases fit TRBD1. Germline CDR1 is PRHDT and CDR2 is FYEKMQ (reference sequence). The length of the CDR3 is 16 residues. The V and J ends lost 5 bases and 5 bases, in that order; junction bases with no gene match: 9. The CDR3 DNA is TGTGCCAGCAGCCCCCCAGGGACAGGGACGAATGAAAAACTGTTTTTT. Its protein is CASSPPGTGTNEKLFF. Combining the CDR3 with reference TRBV13 and TRBJ1-4 gives the whole variable domain AAGVIQSPRHLIKEKRETATLKCYPIPRHDTVYWYQQGPGQDPQFLISFYEKMQSDKGSIPDRFSAQQFSDYHSELNMSSLELGDSALYFCASSPPGTGTNEKLFFGSGTQLSVL.

The chain carries TRBV29-1 and TRBJ1-1; maybe TRBD1 (6 bases). Per germline, CDR1 SQVTM and CDR2 ANQGSEA. Trimming took off 7 bases at V and 1 base at J, with 10 bases between the two ends. This CDR3 has 12 residues. The CDR3 here is CSGGGRNTEAFF. CDR3 bases: TGCAGCGGGGGGGGCAGGAACACTGAAGCTTTCTTT.

The chain joins TRBV6-6 to TRBJ1-6; D may be TRBD1 (6 bases). Trimming pared 5 bases from V and 3 bases from J, leaving 8 bases between. The CDR3 runs to 14 residues. Looked up from germline, CDR1 is MNHNY and CDR2 is SVGAGI (reference sequence). The CDR3 region is CASSEDSYNSPLHF. The DNA of the CDR3 is TGTGCCAGCAGTGAGGACAGCTATAATTCACCCCTCCACTTT.

This chain joins TRBV9 and TRBJ2-2; TRBD2 might be the D (6 bases). There are 16 residues in the CDR3. The germline CDR1 and CDR2 sequences are SGDLS and YYNGEE. Trimming cost V 3 bases and J 0 bases, with 12 bases left between them. The CDR3: CASSASVPANTGELFF. CDR3 DNA: TGTGCCAGCAGCGCTAGCGTACCCGCGAACACCGGGGAGCTGTTTTTT.